Here is one T cell receptor (beta chain) with its context. A single count supports this clone. No cognate antigen has been identified for it. Base qualities are not at hand, and no much larger clone is one base apart. The record originates from a study of blood T cell repertoires in COVID-19 (dated by TCRdb to 2020 to 2022). Concerning the study at large: The collaborator samples originated in the United States, Italy and Spain and spanned the acute and convalescent phases of COVID-19. The material from the prospective study consisted of cDNA or gDNA derived from T cells, B-cell-depleted T cells, or PBMCs. Subjects who had been exposed to COVID-19, were actively infected with it, or had recovered from it provided the deeply sampled blood TCRbeta repertoires that made up the dataset. A freely available public database, intended as a resource for researchers studying the immune response to SARS-CoV-2, is where the repertoires were released. The samples were drawn from the first 160 participants of the ongoing ImmuneRACE study and from 1,200 or so subjects provided by 6 global collaborators. Sample metadata almost always included a de-identified subject ID, COVID-19 status, age in years and sex. HLA class I and class II types, where available, came from metadata supplied by the sample provider rather than from assay-based typing. The investigation overall reported the following: How much clinical and demographic metadata was included differed by source and by participant, and the metadata was provided uncurated.

The immunoSEQ Assay, a bias-controlled multiplex PCR, was used to amplify TCRbeta CDR3 regions from genomic DNA. Turning to the authors' computational methods: The number of nucleated cells in each sample was estimated from the amplification of reference gene primers within the assay. To quantify the absolute abundance of each unique TCRbeta CDR3 rearrangement, sequence reads were collapsed and filtered. Productive Simpson clonality was computed per sample as the square root of Simpson's diversity index over productive rearrangements. As stored in TCRdb, this immuneACCESS dataset retains in-frame rearrangements with V and J assigned. A fraction of the clones does not appear; measured against another copy, unresolved V genes explain less than half of the discrepancy, and the remainder lacks a known reason. V and J calls and clone size come straight from that table; D and trimming were deduced from the DNA. A total of tens of thousands of clones appear in this sample, roughly 85% of them only once. The ten most abundant clones make up 2.5% to 3% of the sample.

The collaborating institutions used their own protocols to collect whole blood in K2EDTA tubes. Collaborator samples were shipped for TCRbeta analysis as frozen whole blood, isolated PBMCs, or DNA extracted from either sample type. Including cysteine and phenylalanine, the CDR3 has 12 amino acids. The retained sequence is limited to the CDR3, 36 bases, with the frame set at the first base. V is pared back by 6 bases and J by 11 bases, with 15 bases lying between the germline termini. This sequence was found in a woman of 80 years or more with acute or convalescent COVID-19. The V and J segments used are TRBV12-3 or TRBV12-4 and TRBJ2-3, with the identity of the D gene unclear. Source material: peripheral blood. The DNA sequence is TGTGCCAGCAGCCCCCCCGGGTACGAGCAGTATTTT. It codes for CASSPPGYEQYF.